The clone carrying this T cell receptor beta chain was recorded only once. The data were obtained in a study of shared T cell receptors in the human thymus. Only in-frame clones appear in the TCRdb table, and some are missing; sequencing was by immunoSEQ multiplex PCR. The sample lists roughly 660,000 clones, approximately 88% occurring once. These same records also appear under a second study, on human thymus T cells. From that report: The source of the thymus tissue was resections taken during corrective heart surgery.

The sample consisted of thymocytes. The TCR was taken from a boy under two years old with a congenital heart defect.

The CDR3 is CASSRYGTGGSYEQYF. CDR3 DNA sequence: TGTGCCAGCAGCCGATACGGGACAGGGGGTTCCTACGAGCAGTACTTC. The chain employs TRBV5-6 and TRBJ2-7; 11 positions match TRBD1. The junction had 7 bases not matched to a gene; V was cut back by 4 bases and J by 1 base. The CDR3 has 16 amino acids. Germline CDR1 reads SGHDT; CDR2 reads YYEEEE.